These 23 T cell receptor beta chains were sequenced from one sample in a study of blood T cell repertoires in COVID-19 (dated by TCRdb to about 2020). Library method: the immunoSEQ multiplex PCR assay. TCRdb took this table from immuneACCESS and kept in-frame rearrangements with V and J called. Such tables lack part of the clones; where checked against another copy, unresolved V genes explain under half of the gap, and the rest is unexplained. Present in this sample are roughly 380,000 clones, less than 90% of which were seen just once. 2.5% to 3.5% of the sample rests with the top ten. The material sequenced was PBMCs or T cells enriched from blood (not recorded which). These receptors were obtained from a woman in her thirties who had recovered from COVID-19.

This clone was recorded once. V gene TRBV27 combines with J gene TRBJ1-2; TRBD1 aligns across 9 bases. Trimming at V came to 2 bases and at J to 2 bases, leaving 3 bases not matched to a gene. The CDR3 consists of 15 residues. Germline V gives CDR1 MNHEY, CDR2 SMNVEV (reference sequence). CDR3 bases: TGTGCCAGCAGTTTAGCCGGGACAGGGAACTATGGCTACACCTTC. Its translation is CASSLAGTGNYGYTF.

V and J are TRBV19 and TRBJ1-1; tentatively, D is TRBD1 (5 bases). CDR1 LNHDA and CDR2 SQIVND come from the germline V gene (reference sequence). Deletions cut 2 bases from V and 6 bases from J, with 10 bases between. The CDR3 extends over 13 amino acids. For the CDR3, the DNA is TGTGCCAGTAGTATACAGGGATGGTCTGAAGCTTTCTTT. Its protein product is CASSIQGWSEAFF.

The chain carries TRBV27 and TRBJ1-2; 9 bases fit TRBD1. With V trimmed by 7 bases and J by 4 bases, 7 bases remained unmatched. Germline loops: CDR1 MNHEY, CDR2 SMNVEV (reference sequence). The CDR3 consists of 14 residues. CDR3 sequence reads: CASTRTGAAYGYTF. DNA for the CDR3: TGTGCCAGCACCAGGACAGGGGCCGCCTATGGCTACACCTTC.

The rearrangement joins TRBV10-2 to TRBJ2-1; 7 bases agree with TRBD1. With 0 bases clipped from V and 4 bases from J, the junction kept 6 bases outside the gene matches. This CDR3 is built from 16 residues. CDR1 and CDR2 from the germline V gene are WSHSY and SAAADI. CDR3 loop: CASSESGQSHYNEQFF. The CDR3 coding sequence is TGCGCCAGCAGTGAGTCGGGACAGAGTCATTACAATGAGCAGTTCTTC.

This chain uses TRBV29-1 with TRBJ2-7; unclear D gene. The length of the CDR3 is 11 residues. Germline V gene data show CDR1 as SQVTM and CDR2 as ANQGSEA. Trimming stripped 5 bases from V and 3 bases from J, with 8 bases between. The CDR3 protein is CSVHTDYEQYF. CDR3 sequence (DNA): TGCAGCGTTCACACCGACTACGAGCAGTACTTC.

The rearrangement joins TRBV10-3 to TRBJ2-3; the match to TRBD2 covers 8 bases. The germline V gene encodes CDR1 ENHRY and CDR2 SYGVKD. This CDR3 region has 14 residues. V gave up 11 bases and J gave up 3 bases; unmatched junction bases: 10. CDR3 region: CAVRGGRQTDTQYF. CDR3 nucleotide sequence: TGTGCCGTCCGGGGGGGCAGGCAGACAGATACGCAGTATTTT.

The CDR3 DNA is TGTGCCAGCAGTTTGATTAGCGGAAGCACAGATACGCAGTATTTT. It encodes CASSLISGSTDTQYF. The rearrangement uses TRBV28 and TRBJ2-3; TRBD2 might be the D (6 bases). The CDR3 runs 15 residues. In germline, CDR1 is MDHEN, CDR2 SYDVKM. The V end was cut by 3 bases, the J end by 0 bases, with 10 bases between.

There are a few counts of this clone. The chain combines TRBV18 with TRBJ1-1; unclear D gene. The CDR3 is made up of 13 amino acids. V shed 5 bases and J shed 1 base, with 8 bases lying between them. CDR1 and CDR2 from the germline V gene are KGHSH and LQKENI. CDR3 sequence (DNA): TGTGCCAGCTCAGTGGGAGAGAACACTGAAGCTTTCTTT. Encoded protein: CASSVGENTEAFF.

The J gene is TRBJ1-2, the V gene TRBV27, with 7 bases matching TRBD1. V gave up 5 bases and J gave up 6 bases; unmatched junction bases: 3. This CDR3 has 12 amino acids. Germline loops: CDR1 MNHEY, CDR2 SMNVEV (reference sequence). The CDR3 loop reads CASSTQGNGYTF. CDR3 DNA: TGTGCCAGCAGTACACAGGGGAATGGCTACACCTTC.

J is TRBJ2-7 and V is TRBV6-5, with 8 nucleotides matching TRBD1. In germline, CDR1 is MNHEY, CDR2 SVGAGI. The length of the CDR3 is 13 residues. Trimming cost V 6 bases and J 6 bases; bases outside gene matches: 7. As DNA, the CDR3 is TGTGCCAGCAGACCCAGACAGGGGCCCGAGCAGTACTTC. Protein sequence: CASRPRQGPEQYF.

In its sample, this clone was seen once. Written as DNA, the CDR3 is TGTGCCAGCAGCTTAGGGAGCCCCGTCTCTGGAAACACCATATATTTT. Its translation: CASSLGSPVSGNTIYF. J is TRBJ1-3 and V is TRBV7-9; D is ambiguous. Germline V lookup: CDR1 SEHNR, CDR2 FQNEAQ (reference sequence). This CDR3 spans 16 amino acids. Between the trimmed V and J ends, which lost 1 base and 0 bases, there was a span of 10 bases. The full variable domain, its missing parts supplied by reference TRBV7-9 and TRBJ1-3, is DTGVSQNPRHKITKRGQNVTFRCDPISEHNRLYWYRQTLGQGPEFLTYFQNEAQLEKSRLLSDRFSAERPKGSFSTLEIQRTEQGDSAMYLCASSLGSPVSGNTIYFGEGSWLTVV.

The chain employs TRBV9 and TRBJ1-5; tentatively, D is TRBD1 (5 bases). The CDR3 covers 17 residues. The V gene lost 3 bases and the J gene lost 0 bases, with 16 bases spanning the gap. The V gene's germline CDR1 is SGDLS and CDR2 YYNGEE. The CDR3 sequence: CASSALRGRASNQPQHF. CDR3 DNA: TGTGCCAGCAGCGCCCTACGGGGGAGGGCTAGCAATCAGCCCCAGCATTTT.

The V and J genes are TRBV2 and TRBJ1-2; 7 nucleotides line up with TRBD1. The length of the CDR3 is 16 residues. Germline CDR1 and CDR2: SNHLY and FYNNEI. Trimming at V came to 2 bases and at J to 5 bases, leaving 11 bases not matched to a gene. The CDR3 loop is CASSETRKGQQYGYTF. In DNA form, the CDR3 reads TGTGCCAGCAGTGAAACAAGAAAGGGACAGCAGTATGGCTACACCTTC.

This clone was observed many times. This chain joins TRBV28 and TRBJ2-7, with 7 nucleotides matching TRBD2. This CDR3 is built from 13 residues. V lost 3 bases and J lost 7; bases outside the gene matches: 6. Germline V lookup: CDR1 MDHEN, CDR2 SYDVKM. Here the CDR3 DNA reads TGTGCCAGCAGTTTGGACGGGAGGCCGGAGCAGTACTTC. It encodes CASSLDGRPEQYF.

The J gene is TRBJ1-1, the V gene TRBV4-1, with 9 bases aligning to TRBD1. J was trimmed by 3 bases and V by 2 bases; bases with no gene match: 7. This CDR3 has 16 amino acids. Germline V lookup: CDR1 MGHRA, CDR2 YSYEKL. CDR3 nucleotide sequence: TGCGCCAGCAGCCAAACCGGGACAGGGCTATACACTGAAGCTTTCTTT. Its translation: CASSQTGTGLYTEAFF.

The chain employs TRBV5-4 and TRBJ2-4, with 9 positions matching TRBD1. The V gene's germline CDR1 is SGHNT and CDR2 YYREEE (reference sequence). V was pared by 4 bases and J by 6 bases, with 5 bases of the junction left unmatched. The CDR3 spans 14 residues. In nucleotides, the CDR3 is TGTGCCAGCAGCCCACAGGGGGCGCGAAACATTCAGTACTTC. It translates to CASSPQGARNIQYF.

The chain is built from TRBV6-1 and TRBJ2-7; 7 nucleotides align to TRBD2. Germline lookup yields CDR1 MNHNS and CDR2 SASEGT. The trim removed 1 base at V and 7 bases at J, leaving 13 bases unmatched. This CDR3 is 16 amino acids long. The CDR3 reads CASSEGLAPDLREQYF. CDR3 nucleotides: TGTGCCAGCAGTGAAGGACTAGCCCCCGACCTAAGGGAGCAGTACTTC.

The V and J genes are TRBV6-5 and TRBJ2-7, with D tentatively TRBD2 (6 bases). Germline V CDR1 and CDR2: MNHEY, SVGAGI. CDR3 length: 15 residues. Trimming removed 6 bases at V and 3 bases at J, with 18 bases between. DNA of the CDR3: TGTGCCAGCAGACCCGCGGGGAGTTTAAGCTACGAGCAGTACTTC. Amino acid sequence: CASRPAGSLSYEQYF.

CDR3 region: CASSQGSGGYQETQYF. The CDR3 DNA reads as TGCGCCAGCAGCCAAGGCTCCGGGGGATACCAAGAGACCCAGTACTTC. The chain combines TRBV4-1 with TRBJ2-5, with D possibly TRBD2 on 6 matching bases. The CDR3 spans 16 residues. Trimming shortened V by 1 base and J by 0 bases, and 12 bases separated the two germline ends. Germline assignment: CDR1 MGHRA and CDR2 YSYEKL.

The CDR3 loop is CASSPSDLNSPLHF. The DNA for the CDR3 is TGTGCCAGCTCACCAAGCGATCTTAATTCACCCCTCCACTTT. This chain uses TRBV18 with TRBJ1-6; D is unresolved. The germline V gene encodes CDR1 KGHSH and CDR2 LQKENI. The CDR3 consists of 14 residues. The V and J ends lost 2 bases and 6 bases respectively, with 8 bases between them.

The gene calls are TRBV2 and TRBJ2-2; D remains ambiguous. V was trimmed by 6 bases and J by 0 bases, leaving 14 bases between them. The length of the CDR3 is 16 residues. Per germline, CDR1 SNHLY and CDR2 FYNNEI. CDR3 region: CASSAVAVANTGELFF. DNA of the CDR3: TGTGCCAGCAGCGCCGTTGCGGTCGCGAACACCGGGGAGCTGTTTTTT. The complete variable domain, with remaining parts taken from reference TRBV2 and TRBJ2-2, reads EPEVTQTPSHQVTQMGQEVILRCVPISNHLYFYWYRQILGQKVEFLVSFYNNEISEKSEIFDDQFSVERPDGSNFTLKIRSTKLEDSAMYFCASSAVAVANTGELFFGEGSRLTVL.

The gene calls are TRBV5-1 and TRBJ1-4; D is possibly TRBD1 (5 bases). There are 15 residues in the CDR3. V gave up 4 bases and J gave up 6 bases, with 16 bases separating them. The germline gives CDR1 SGHRS, CDR2 YFSETQ. The CDR3 region is CASSGGTAEDEKLFF. The DNA of the CDR3 is TGCGCCAGCAGCGGGGGGACGGCGGAAGATGAAAAACTGTTTTTT.

This chain connects TRBV20-1 to TRBJ2-2; TRBD1 matches 7 bases. The CDR3 is 11 residues long. The junction had 8 bases not matched to a gene; V was cut back by 6 bases and J by 13 bases. Germline CDR1 and CDR2: DFQATT and SNEGSKA (reference sequence). DNA of the CDR3: TGCAGTGCCCCCAGACAGGGTGCGCTGTTTTTT. Protein sequence: CSAPRQGALFF.